What follows are 24 T cell receptor beta chains derived from one specimen sequenced in a study of T cells in Graves' hyperthyroidism and ophthalmopathy. Using RNA transcripts as the source, TCR beta CDR3 regions were amplified. HTBI primers were the set used in a first-round RT-PCR of the TCR CDR3. MiXCR was run by TCRdb on the multiplex PCR reads, yielding one entry per CDR3 protein. The data contain 460,000 or so distinct CDR3 sequences, about an eighth of them seen just once; the ten biggest clones take up around a sixth. Sequenced input: blood. Source of these receptors: a woman between 18 and 29 years old with Graves' hyperthyroidism.

This clonotype showed up many times. The V gene is TRBV6-2 or TRBV6-3, the J gene TRBJ2-1; 7 bases align to TRBD2. This CDR3 has 16 amino acids. The germline CDR1 and CDR2 sequences are MNHEY and SVGEGT. V lost 6 bases to trimming and J lost 10 bases; unmatched junction nucleotides: 18. The CDR3 is CASSHVWRESWGEQFF. CDR3 nucleotides: TGTGCCAGCAGCCACGTGTGGCGGGAGTCGTGGGGCGAGCAGTTCTTC.

This clonotype came up many times. The CDR3 here is CSARSPRLVEAFF. DNA for the CDR3: TGCAGTGCTAGATCGCCCAGGTTGGTTGAAGCTTTCTTT. The V and J genes are TRBV20-1 and TRBJ1-1; no reliable D call. This CDR3 contains 13 residues. CDR1 and CDR2 from the germline V gene are DFQATT and SNEGSKA (reference sequence). V was trimmed by 2 bases and J by 7 bases, leaving 14 bases between them.

This clonotype was observed a few times. The chain combines TRBV6-1 with TRBJ2-7; 10 bases map to TRBD2. The J segment lost 1 base and the V segment lost 1 base, leaving 7 bases of the junction unmatched. The CDR3 consists of 17 residues. The germline V gene encodes CDR1 MNHNS and CDR2 SASEGT. The CDR3 loop is CASSEGSGRRLSYEQYF. The CDR3 DNA is TGTGCCAGCAGTGAAGGTAGCGGGAGGAGGTTGTCCTACGAGCAGTACTTC.

There are many counts of this clonotype. This sequence joins TRBV28 and TRBJ2-6; TRBD1 matches 7 bases. Germline V gives CDR1 MDHEN, CDR2 SYDVKM. The junction had 7 bases not matched to a gene; V was cut back by 8 bases and J by 0 bases. This CDR3 comprises 16 residues. The DNA for the CDR3 is TGTGCCAGCGGGAAGGGACAGTTCTCTGGGGCCAACGTCCTGACTTTC. It yields the protein CASGKGQFSGANVLTF.

The chain recombines TRBV5-6 with TRBJ1-1, with no clear D. The germline V gene encodes CDR1 SGHDT and CDR2 YYEEEE. V shed 4 bases and J shed 1 base, with 14 bases lying between them. The CDR3 totals 15 residues. The CDR3 region has the DNA TGTGCCAGCAGCCCCCCTTGGACGGGGAACACTGAAGCTTTCTTT. This gives the protein CASSPPWTGNTEAFF.

This clonotype was detected ten times or more. This chain uses TRBV7-8 with TRBJ2-7; D uncertain. Trimming left V 8 bases short and J 10 bases short, with 21 bases between. The CDR3 has 13 residues. CDR1 is SGHVS, CDR2 FQNEAQ, per germline. CDR3 sequence: CASATVATREQYV. CDR3 nucleotide sequence: TGTGCCAGCGCTACCGTAGCCACACGCGAACAGTACGTC.

This clonotype was picked up many times. V and J are TRBV5-1 and TRBJ2-5; D is uncertain. The CDR3 sequence is 13 residues long. Per germline, CDR1 SGHRS and CDR2 YFSETQ. With 0 bases removed from V and 2 bases from J, the gap between germline ends came to 5 bases. The chain's CDR3 is CASSLGFQETQYF. The CDR3 coding sequence is TGCGCCAGCAGCTTGGGATTTCAAGAGACCCAGTACTTC.

This clonotype was found a few times. This sequence joins TRBV7-3 and TRBJ2-3; 8 bases fit TRBD2. Germline CDR1 SGHTA, CDR2 FQGTGA. V gave up 3 bases and J gave up 1 base; unmatched junction bases: 3. The CDR3 runs to 15 residues. The CDR3 DNA sequence: TGTGCCAGCAGCTTCTTTAGCGGGGGCACAGATACGCAGTATTTT. This encodes CASSFFSGGTDTQYF. Full variable domain (rest looked up from reference TRBV7-3 and TRBJ2-3): GAGVSQTPSNKVTEKGKYVELRCDPISGHTALYWYRQSLGQGPEFLIYFQGTGAADDSGLPNDRFFAVRPEGSVSTLKIQRTERGDSAVYLCASSFFSGGTDTQYFGPGTRLTVL.

This clonotype was counted a few times. CDR3 in amino acids: CASSPREGREQFF. CDR3 coding DNA: TGTGCCAGCAGCCCAAGGGAGGGCCGTGAGCAGTTCTTC. The J gene is TRBJ2-1, the V gene TRBV7-8, with 7 bases fitting TRBD2. The V and J ends lost 5 bases and 9 bases, in that order; junction bases with no gene match: 7. Germline-derived CDR1 and CDR2 are SGHVS and FQNEAQ. The CDR3 runs to 13 residues.

The chain couples TRBV7-9 to TRBJ2-3; 8 nucleotides align to TRBD1. Trimming cost V 5 bases and J 4 bases; bases outside gene matches: 8. In germline, CDR1 is SEHNR, CDR2 FQNEAQ (reference sequence). This CDR3 spans 15 amino acids. CDR3 loop: CASSTTDRAADTQYF. The DNA for the CDR3 is TGTGCCAGCAGCACCACGGACAGGGCTGCAGATACGCAGTATTTT.

This chain uses TRBV30 with TRBJ1-5, with D perhaps matching TRBD1 (5 bases). This CDR3 is 15 amino acids long. Germline V gene lookup returns CDR1 GTSNPN and CDR2 SVGIG (reference sequence). Trimming took off 5 bases at V and 0 bases at J, with 14 bases between the two ends. CDR3 nucleotide sequence: TGTGCCTGGGCGGGGACGGGGGGTAGCAATCAGCCCCAGCATTTT. The encoded protein is CAWAGTGGSNQPQHF.

This clonotype was detected only a few times. The J gene is TRBJ1-2, the V gene TRBV7-8; TRBD1 agrees at 10 bases. Trimming took 2 bases from V and 4 from J; bases not matched to a gene: 7. The CDR3 runs to 16 residues. CDR1 and CDR2 from the germline V gene are SGHVS and FQNEAQ. The DNA for the CDR3 is TGTGCCAGCAGCTTAAGACAGGGGGCTTTTAGCTATGGCTACACCTTC. Translated: CASSLRQGAFSYGYTF.

The CDR3 sequence is CASSLATGVEQYV. CDR3 nucleotides: TGTGCCAGCAGCTTAGCCACAGGGGTCGAGCAGTACGTC. V usage is TRBV7-2 and J usage is TRBJ2-7; TRBD1 agrees at 7 bases. The V and J ends lost 0 bases and 6 bases, in that order; junction bases with no gene match: 2. This CDR3 region has 13 residues. The germline V gene has CDR1 SGHTA and CDR2 FQGNSA.

This clonotype has at least ten counts. The V and J genes are TRBV30 and TRBJ2-3; 12 bases map to TRBD2. Germline V gives CDR1 GTSNPN, CDR2 SVGIG (reference sequence). V lost 5 bases to trimming and J lost 1 base; unmatched junction nucleotides: 7. The CDR3 runs 16 residues. CDR3 coding DNA: TGTGCCTGGTATGATGGACTAGCGGGGCGCACAGATACGCAGTATTTT. Translation gives CAWYDGLAGRTDTQYF. Complete variable domain (other parts from reference TRBV30 and TRBJ2-3): SQTIHQWPATLVQPVGSPLSLECTVEGTSNPNLYWYRQAAGRGLQLLFYSVGIGQISSEVPQNLSASRPQDRQFILSSKKLLLSDSGFYLCAWYDGLAGRTDTQYFGPGTRLTVL.

A single count supports this clonotype. The genes are TRBV2 and TRBJ1-1; 10 nucleotides align to TRBD1. J lost 0 bases, V lost 6 bases, and 7 bases had no gene match. Germline lookup yields CDR1 SNHLY and CDR2 FYNNEI. The CDR3 contains 16 residues. The CDR3 DNA follows: TGTGCCAGCAGGAACCGGGACAGGGGAATGAACACTGAAGCTTTCTTT. Translated, it gives CASRNRDRGMNTEAFF.

This clonotype has a count of ten or more. The chain couples TRBV20-1 to TRBJ2-5; weak D call: TRBD1 (5 bases). CDR1 and CDR2 (germline): DFQATT, SNEGSKA (reference sequence). This CDR3 has 17 residues. Trimming cost V 0 bases and J 2 bases, with 19 bases left between them. The CDR3 protein is CSARDFRWGHRQETQYF. Written as DNA, the CDR3 is TGCAGTGCTAGAGATTTTAGATGGGGCCATCGTCAAGAGACCCAGTACTTC.

Points on this clonotype: This may arise from a read error, as a much more abundant clone is one base away. This likely comes from a read error, as the CDR3 has no conserved phenylalanine or tryptophan at its end. CDR3 loop: CASSPPVGAEAFL. The CDR3 DNA sequence: TGTGCCAGCAGCCCCCCGGTCGGGGCTGAAGCTTTCCTT. The rearrangement links TRBV12-3 or TRBV12-4 to TRBJ1-1; D is unresolved. Trimming cost V 6 bases and J 6 bases, with 14 bases left between them. This CDR3 has 13 amino acids.

The chain is built from TRBV3-1 and TRBJ1-1; TRBD1 might be the D (6 bases). CDR1 and CDR2 (germline): LGHDT, YNNKEL (reference sequence). Trimming took off 2 bases at V and 1 base at J, with 8 bases between the two ends. The CDR3 is 14 amino acids. CDR3 loop: CASSQQGGNTEAFF. CDR3 DNA: TGTGCCAGCAGCCAACAAGGGGGGAACACTGAAGCTTTCTTT.

This clonotype was seen ten or more times. The genes are TRBV20-1 and TRBJ2-5; no definite D call. V was pared by 3 bases and J by 4 bases, with 15 bases between. CDR1 and CDR2 from the germline V gene are DFQATT and SNEGSKA (reference sequence). This CDR3 comprises 14 residues. CDR3 DNA: TGCAGTGCTAGCCCCGCAGGAGCCCGAGAGACCCAGTACTTC. Translated: CSASPAGARETQYF.

This sequence joins TRBV6-1 and TRBJ2-1; TRBD1 aligns across 7 bases. Germline V CDR1 and CDR2: MNHNS, SASEGT. V lost 2 bases to trimming and J lost 5 bases; unmatched junction nucleotides: 9. This CDR3 is 16 amino acids long. CDR3 sequence: CASSEFWAGGNNEQFF. The CDR3 bases are TGTGCCAGCAGTGAATTCTGGGCAGGGGGAAACAATGAGCAGTTCTTC.

This clonotype was found many times. This sequence joins TRBV20-1 and TRBJ1-6; tentatively, D is TRBD1 (6 bases). The V gene's germline CDR1 is DFQATT and CDR2 SNEGSKA (reference sequence). V was clipped by 6 bases and J by 7 bases, with 16 bases between them. The CDR3 runs 14 residues. In DNA form, the CDR3 reads TGCAGTGCCGACTCTCAGGGGACAAATTCACCCCTCCACTTT. Translation: CSADSQGTNSPLHF.

The sample holds a few counts of this clonotype. The gene calls are TRBV9 and TRBJ2-1; D ambiguous. CDR1 is SGDLS and CDR2 is YYNGEE in the germline V gene. The CDR3 extends over 12 amino acids. V gave up 0 bases and J gave up 10 bases, with 8 bases separating them. For the CDR3, the DNA is TGTGCCAGCAGCGTAGATGAGTTAGAGCAGTTCTTC. It encodes CASSVDELEQFF. Combining the CDR3 with reference TRBV9 and TRBJ2-1 gives the whole variable domain DSGVTQTPKHLITATGQRVTLRCSPRSGDLSVYWYQQSLDQGLQFLIQYYNGEERAKGNILERFSAQQFPDLHSELNLSSLELGDSALYFCASSVDELEQFFGPGTRLTVL.

This clonotype was recorded at least ten times. This rearrangement joins TRBV18 to TRBJ2-5; perhaps TRBD1 as D (5 bases). Germline lookup yields CDR1 KGHSH and CDR2 LQKENI. Trimming stripped 2 bases from V and 1 base from J, with 5 bases between. CDR3 size: 13 residues. The CDR3 bases are TGTGCCAGCTCACCAACAGGCCAAGAGACCCAGTACTTC. Amino acids: CASSPTGQETQYF.

This clonotype was recorded once. This may arise from a read error, as a much more abundant clone is one base away. The rearrangement uses TRBV30 and TRBJ2-2; no firm D call. CDR1 and CDR2 from the germline V gene are GTSNPN and SVGIG (reference sequence). There are 15 residues in the CDR3. The CDR3 nucleotides are TGTGTCTGGAGTGTATCAGGAGTGAACACCGGGGAGCTGTTTTTT. It encodes CVWSVSGVNTGELFF.